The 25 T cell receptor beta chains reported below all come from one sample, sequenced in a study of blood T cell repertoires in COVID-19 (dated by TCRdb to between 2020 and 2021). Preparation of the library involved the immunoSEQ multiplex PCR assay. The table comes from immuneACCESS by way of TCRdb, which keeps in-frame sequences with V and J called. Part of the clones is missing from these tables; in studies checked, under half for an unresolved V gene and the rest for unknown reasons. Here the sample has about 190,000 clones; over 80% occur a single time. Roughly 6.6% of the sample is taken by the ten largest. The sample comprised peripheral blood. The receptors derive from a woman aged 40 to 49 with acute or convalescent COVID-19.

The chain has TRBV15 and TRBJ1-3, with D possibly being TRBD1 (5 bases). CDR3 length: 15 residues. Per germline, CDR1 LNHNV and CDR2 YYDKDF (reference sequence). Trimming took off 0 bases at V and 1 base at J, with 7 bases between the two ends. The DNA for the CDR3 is TGTGCCACCAGCAGAGATGCAGGGTCTGGAAACACCATATATTTT. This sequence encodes CATSRDAGSGNTIYF.

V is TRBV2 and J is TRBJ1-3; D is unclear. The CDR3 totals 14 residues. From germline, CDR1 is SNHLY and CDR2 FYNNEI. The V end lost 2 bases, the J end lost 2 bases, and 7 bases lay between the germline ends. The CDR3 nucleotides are TGTGCCAGCAGTGAAACGGGTGCTGGAAACACCATATATTTT. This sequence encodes CASSETGAGNTIYF.

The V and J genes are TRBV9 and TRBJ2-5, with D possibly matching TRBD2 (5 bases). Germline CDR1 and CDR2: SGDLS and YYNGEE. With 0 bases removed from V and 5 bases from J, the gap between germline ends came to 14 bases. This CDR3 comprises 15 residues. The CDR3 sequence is CASSVGSGLSETQYF. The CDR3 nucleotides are TGTGCCAGCAGCGTAGGATCCGGACTGTCGGAGACCCAGTACTTC.

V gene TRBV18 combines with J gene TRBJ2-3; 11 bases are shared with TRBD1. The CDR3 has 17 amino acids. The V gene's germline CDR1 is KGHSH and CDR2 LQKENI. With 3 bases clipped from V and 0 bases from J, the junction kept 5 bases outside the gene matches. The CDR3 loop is CASSPGQGAYSTDTQYF. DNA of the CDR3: TGTGCCAGCTCACCCGGACAGGGGGCCTATAGCACAGATACGCAGTATTTT.

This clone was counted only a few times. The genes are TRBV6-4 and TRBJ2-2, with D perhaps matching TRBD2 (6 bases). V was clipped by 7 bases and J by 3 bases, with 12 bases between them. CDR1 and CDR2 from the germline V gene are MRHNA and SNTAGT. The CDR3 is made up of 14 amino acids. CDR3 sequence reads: CASKKGTDTGELFF. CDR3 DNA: TGTGCCAGCAAAAAAGGGACTGACACCGGGGAGCTGTTTTTT.

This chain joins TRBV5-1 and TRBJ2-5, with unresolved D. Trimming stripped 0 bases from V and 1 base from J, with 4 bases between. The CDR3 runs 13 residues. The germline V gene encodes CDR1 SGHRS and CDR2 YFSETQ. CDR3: CASSLAIQETQYF. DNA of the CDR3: TGCGCCAGCAGCTTGGCCATCCAAGAGACCCAGTACTTC. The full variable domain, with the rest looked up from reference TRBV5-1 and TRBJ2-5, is KAGVTQTPRYLIKTRGQQVTLSCSPISGHRSVSWYQQTPGQGLQFLFEYFSETQRNKGNFPGRFSGRQFSNSRSEMNVSTLELGDSALYLCASSLAIQETQYFGPGTRLLVL.

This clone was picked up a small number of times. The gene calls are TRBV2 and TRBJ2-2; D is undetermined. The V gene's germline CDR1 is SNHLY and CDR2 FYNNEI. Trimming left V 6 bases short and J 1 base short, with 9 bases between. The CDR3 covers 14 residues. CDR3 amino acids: CASRNPENTGELFF. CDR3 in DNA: TGTGCCAGCAGGAACCCAGAGAACACCGGGGAGCTGTTTTTT. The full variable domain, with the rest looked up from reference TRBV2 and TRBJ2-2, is EPEVTQTPSHQVTQMGQEVILRCVPISNHLYFYWYRQILGQKVEFLVSFYNNEISEKSEIFDDQFSVERPDGSNFTLKIRSTKLEDSAMYFCASRNPENTGELFFGEGSRLTVL.

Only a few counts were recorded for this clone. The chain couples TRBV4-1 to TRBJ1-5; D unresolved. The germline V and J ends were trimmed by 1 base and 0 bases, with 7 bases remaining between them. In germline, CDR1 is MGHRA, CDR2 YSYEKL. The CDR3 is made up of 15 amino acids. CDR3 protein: CASSQGLNSNQPQHF. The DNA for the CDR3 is TGCGCCAGCAGCCAAGGACTGAATAGCAATCAGCCCCAGCATTTT.

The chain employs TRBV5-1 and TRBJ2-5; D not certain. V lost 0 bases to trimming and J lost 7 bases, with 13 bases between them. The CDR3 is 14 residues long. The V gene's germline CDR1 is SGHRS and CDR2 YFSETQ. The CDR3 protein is CASSLDATPGTQYF. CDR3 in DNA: TGCGCCAGCAGCTTGGACGCCACGCCGGGGACCCAGTACTTC. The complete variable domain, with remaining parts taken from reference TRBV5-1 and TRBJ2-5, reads KAGVTQTPRYLIKTRGQQVTLSCSPISGHRSVSWYQQTPGQGLQFLFEYFSETQRNKGNFPGRFSGRQFSNSRSEMNVSTLELGDSALYLCASSLDATPGTQYFGPGTRLLVL.

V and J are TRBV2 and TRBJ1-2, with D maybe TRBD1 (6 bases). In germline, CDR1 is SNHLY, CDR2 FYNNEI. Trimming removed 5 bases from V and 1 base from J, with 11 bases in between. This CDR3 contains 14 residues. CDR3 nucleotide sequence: TGTGCCAGCAGTCAAAGGGGGATTAACTATGGCTACACCTTC. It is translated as CASSQRGINYGYTF.

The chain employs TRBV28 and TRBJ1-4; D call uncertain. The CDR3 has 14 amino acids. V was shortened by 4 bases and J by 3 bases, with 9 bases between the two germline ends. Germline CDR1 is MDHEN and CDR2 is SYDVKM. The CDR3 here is CASSSPQANEKLFF. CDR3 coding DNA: TGTGCCAGCAGTTCACCACAAGCTAATGAAAAACTGTTTTTT. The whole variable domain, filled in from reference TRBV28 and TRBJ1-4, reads DVKVTQSSRYLVKRTGEKVFLECVQDMDHENMFWYRQDPGLGLRLIYFSYDVKMKEKGDIPEGYSVSREKKERFSLILESASTNQTSMYLCASSSPQANEKLFFGSGTQLSVL.

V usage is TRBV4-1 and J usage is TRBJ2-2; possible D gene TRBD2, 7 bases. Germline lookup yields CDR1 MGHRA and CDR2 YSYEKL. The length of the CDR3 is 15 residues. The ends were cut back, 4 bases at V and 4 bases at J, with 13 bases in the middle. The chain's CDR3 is CASSLEGGSTGELFF. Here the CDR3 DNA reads TGCGCCAGCAGCCTGGAGGGGGGGAGCACCGGGGAGCTGTTTTTT.

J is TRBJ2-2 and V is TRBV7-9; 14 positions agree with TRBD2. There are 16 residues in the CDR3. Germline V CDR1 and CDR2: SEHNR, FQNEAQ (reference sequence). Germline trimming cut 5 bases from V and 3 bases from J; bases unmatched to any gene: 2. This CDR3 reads CASSPGLAGDTGELFF. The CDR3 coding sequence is TGTGCCAGCAGCCCGGGACTAGCGGGGGACACCGGGGAGCTGTTTTTT.

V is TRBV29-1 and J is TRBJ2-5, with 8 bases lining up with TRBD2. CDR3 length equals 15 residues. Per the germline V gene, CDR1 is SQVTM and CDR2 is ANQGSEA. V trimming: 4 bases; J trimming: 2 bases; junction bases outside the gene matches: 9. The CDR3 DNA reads TGCAGCGTTGGGGTCGGGGGGGGACTGCAAGAGACCCAGTACTTC. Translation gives CSVGVGGGLQETQYF.

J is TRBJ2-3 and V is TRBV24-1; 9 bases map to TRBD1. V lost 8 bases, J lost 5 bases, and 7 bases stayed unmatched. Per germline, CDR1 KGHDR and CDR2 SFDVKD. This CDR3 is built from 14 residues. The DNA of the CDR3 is TGTGCCACCACCGGGGACAGGGAAGGAGATACGCAGTATTTT. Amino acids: CATTGDREGDTQYF.

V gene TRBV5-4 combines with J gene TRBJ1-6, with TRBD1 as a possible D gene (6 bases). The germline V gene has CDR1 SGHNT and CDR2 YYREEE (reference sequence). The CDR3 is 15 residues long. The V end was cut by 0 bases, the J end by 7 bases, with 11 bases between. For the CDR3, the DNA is TGTGCCAGCAGCTTGGAGGCAGGGGTAAATTCACCCCTCCACTTT. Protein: CASSLEAGVNSPLHF.

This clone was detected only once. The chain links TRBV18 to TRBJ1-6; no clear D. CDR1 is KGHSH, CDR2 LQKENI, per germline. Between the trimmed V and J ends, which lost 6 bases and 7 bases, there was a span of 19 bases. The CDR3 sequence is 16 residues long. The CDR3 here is CASSHYGEGGNSPLHF. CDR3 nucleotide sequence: TGTGCCAGCTCTCACTACGGGGAGGGTGGGAATTCACCCCTCCACTTT.

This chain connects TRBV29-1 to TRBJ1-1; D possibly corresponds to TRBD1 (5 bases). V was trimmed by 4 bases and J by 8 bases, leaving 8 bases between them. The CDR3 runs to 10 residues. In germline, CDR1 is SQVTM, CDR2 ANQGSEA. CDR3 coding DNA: TGCAGCGTTGCTCAGGGCGAAGCTTTCTTT. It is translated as CSVAQGEAFF. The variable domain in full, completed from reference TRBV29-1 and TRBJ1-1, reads SAVISQKPSRDICQRGTSLTIQCQVDSQVTMMFWYRQQPGQSLTLIATANQGSEATYESGFVIDKFPISRPNLTFSTLTVSNMSPEDSSIYLCSVAQGEAFFGQGTRLTVV.

CDR3 DNA: TGTGCCAGCAGCTTAGAGGGTTGGGGTGTGAACACTGAAGCTTTCTTT. Protein product: CASSLEGWGVNTEAFF. The rearrangement links TRBV27 to TRBJ1-1, with unresolved D. Germline loops: CDR1 MNHEY, CDR2 SMNVEV (reference sequence). The V gene lost 6 bases and the J gene lost 0 bases, with 17 bases spanning the gap. The CDR3 covers 16 residues.

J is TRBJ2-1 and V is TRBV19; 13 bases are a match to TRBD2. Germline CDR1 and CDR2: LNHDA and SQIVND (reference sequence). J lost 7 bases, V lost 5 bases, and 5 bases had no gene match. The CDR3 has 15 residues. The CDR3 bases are TGTGCCAGTAGTGTCGGACTAGCGGGAGTAAATGAGCAGTTCTTC. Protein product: CASSVGLAGVNEQFF.

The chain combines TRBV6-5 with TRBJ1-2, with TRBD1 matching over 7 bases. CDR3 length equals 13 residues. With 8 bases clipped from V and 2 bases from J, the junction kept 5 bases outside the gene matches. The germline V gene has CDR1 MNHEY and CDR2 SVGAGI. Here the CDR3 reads CASRLRGNYGYTF. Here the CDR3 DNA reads TGTGCCAGCCGACTCAGGGGGAACTATGGCTACACCTTC.

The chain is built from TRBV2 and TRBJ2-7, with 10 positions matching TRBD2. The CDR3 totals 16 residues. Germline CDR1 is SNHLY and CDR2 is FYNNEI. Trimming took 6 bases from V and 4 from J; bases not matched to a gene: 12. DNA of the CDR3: TGTGCCAGCAGCGCGGACACCGGGACTAGCGTTTACGAGCAGTACTTC. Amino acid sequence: CASSADTGTSVYEQYF.

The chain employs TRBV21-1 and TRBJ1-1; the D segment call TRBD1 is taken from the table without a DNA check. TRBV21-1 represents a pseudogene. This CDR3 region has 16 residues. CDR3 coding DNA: TGTGCCAGCAGCTTTCAACAGGAGAAGGGGAACACTGAAGCTTTCTTT. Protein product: CASSFQQEKGNTEAFF.

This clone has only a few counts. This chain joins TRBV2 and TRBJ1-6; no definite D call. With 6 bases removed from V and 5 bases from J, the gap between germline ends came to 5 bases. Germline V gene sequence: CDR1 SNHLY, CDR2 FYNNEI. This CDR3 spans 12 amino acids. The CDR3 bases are TGTGCCAGCAGGCAGGATAATTCACCCCTCCACTTT. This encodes CASRQDNSPLHF.

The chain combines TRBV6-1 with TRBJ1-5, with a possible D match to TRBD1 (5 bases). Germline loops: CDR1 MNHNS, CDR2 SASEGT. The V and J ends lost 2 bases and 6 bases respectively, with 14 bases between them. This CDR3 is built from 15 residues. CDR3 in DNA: TGTGCCAGCAGTGAACTTCGGGGGGACCCTCAGCCCCAGCATTTT. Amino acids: CASSELRGDPQPQHF.